This TCR beta chain was recorded in a study of T cells after posttransplantation cyclophosphamide. Study outcomes and limitations: Skin or GI-infiltrating T cells shared few TRB sequences with blood. Donor-recipient repertoire similarity was low at 1-2 months, rising over year one. Recipient CMV seropositivity and CMV reactivation strongly tracked TRB clonality.

This clone has a count of ten or more. Antigen specificity is unknown. This related bone marrow graft donor gave peripheral blood on the day of marrow donation. Produced via immunoSEQ multiplex PCR; TCRdb's table is partial and in-frame only. The sample has about 26,000 clones, none seen only once. The trim removed 5 bases at V and 10 bases at J, leaving 6 bases unmatched. Germline values: CDR1 MNHEY, CDR2 SVGAGI. This CDR3 is 14 amino acids long. This chain uses TRBV6-5 with TRBJ1-6; 9 bases align to TRBD1. This TCR was recovered from a man aged 50 to 60 in good health, CMV-negative, and a related stem cell transplant donor. Specimen: PBMCs. The CDR3 sequence is CASSRDRAGSPLHF. CDR3 bases: TGTGCCAGCAGTAGGGACAGGGCGGGCTCACCCCTCCACTTT.